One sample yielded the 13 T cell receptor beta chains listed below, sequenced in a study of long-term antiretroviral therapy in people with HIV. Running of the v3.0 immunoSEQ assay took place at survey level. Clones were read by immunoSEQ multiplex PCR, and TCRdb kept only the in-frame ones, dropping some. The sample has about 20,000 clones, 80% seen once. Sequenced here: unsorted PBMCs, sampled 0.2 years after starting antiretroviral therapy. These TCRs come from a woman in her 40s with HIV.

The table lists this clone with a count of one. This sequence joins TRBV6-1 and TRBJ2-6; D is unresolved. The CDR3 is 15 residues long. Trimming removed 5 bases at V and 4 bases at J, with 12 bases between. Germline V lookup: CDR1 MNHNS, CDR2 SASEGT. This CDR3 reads CASSKMGAGANVLTF. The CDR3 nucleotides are TGTGCCAGCAGTAAAATGGGCGCCGGGGCCAACGTCCTGACTTTC.

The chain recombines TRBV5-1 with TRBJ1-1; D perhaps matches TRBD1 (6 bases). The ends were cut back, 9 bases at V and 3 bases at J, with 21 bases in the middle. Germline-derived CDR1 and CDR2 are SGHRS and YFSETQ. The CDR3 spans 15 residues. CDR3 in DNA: TGCGCCACCCGCTTAGGGGGGGCGGATGACACTGAAGCTTTCTTT. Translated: CATRLGGADDTEAFF. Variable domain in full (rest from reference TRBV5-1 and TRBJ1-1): KAGVTQTPRYLIKTRGQQVTLSCSPISGHRSVSWYQQTPGQGLQFLFEYFSETQRNKGNFPGRFSGRQFSNSRSEMNVSTLELGDSALYLCATRLGGADDTEAFFGQGTRLTVV.

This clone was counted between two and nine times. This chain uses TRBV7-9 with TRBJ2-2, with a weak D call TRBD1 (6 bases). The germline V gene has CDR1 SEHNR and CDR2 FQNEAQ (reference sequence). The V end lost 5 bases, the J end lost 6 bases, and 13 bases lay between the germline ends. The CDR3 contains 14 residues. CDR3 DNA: TGTGCCAGCAGCACAGGGTTCTTCTCCGGGGAGCTGTTTTTT. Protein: CASSTGFFSGELFF.

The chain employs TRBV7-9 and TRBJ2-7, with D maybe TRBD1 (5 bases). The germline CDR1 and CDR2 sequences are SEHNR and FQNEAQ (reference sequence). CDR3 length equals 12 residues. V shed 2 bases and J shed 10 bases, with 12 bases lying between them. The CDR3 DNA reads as TGTGCCAGCAGCTTATCGGTCCAGGGACAGTACTTC. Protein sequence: CASSLSVQGQYF.

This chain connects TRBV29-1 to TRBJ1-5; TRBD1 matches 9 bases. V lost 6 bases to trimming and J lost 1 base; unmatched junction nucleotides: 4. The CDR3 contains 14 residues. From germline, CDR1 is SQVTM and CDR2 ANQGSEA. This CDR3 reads CSVGQGMSNQPQHF. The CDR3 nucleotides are TGCAGCGTGGGACAGGGCATGAGCAATCAGCCCCAGCATTTT.

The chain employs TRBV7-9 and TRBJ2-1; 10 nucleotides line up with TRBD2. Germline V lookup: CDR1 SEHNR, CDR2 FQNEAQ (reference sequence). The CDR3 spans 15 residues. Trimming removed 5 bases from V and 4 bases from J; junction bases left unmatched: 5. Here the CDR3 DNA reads TGTGCCAGCAGCCGACAAGCGGGGGGGTACAATGAGCAGTTCTTC. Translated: CASSRQAGGYNEQFF.

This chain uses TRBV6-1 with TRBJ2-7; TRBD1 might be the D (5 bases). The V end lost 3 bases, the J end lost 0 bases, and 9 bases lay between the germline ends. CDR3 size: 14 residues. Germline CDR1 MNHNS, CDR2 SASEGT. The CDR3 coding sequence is TGTGCCAGCAGTGACACAGGAAGCTCCTACGAGCAGTACTTC. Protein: CASSDTGSSYEQYF.

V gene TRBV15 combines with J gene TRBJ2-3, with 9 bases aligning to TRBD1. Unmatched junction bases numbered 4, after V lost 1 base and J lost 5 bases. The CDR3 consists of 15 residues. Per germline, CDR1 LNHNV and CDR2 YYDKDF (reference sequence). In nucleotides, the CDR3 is TGTGCCACCAGCAGAGTTGGGACAGGGAAAGATACGCAGTATTTT. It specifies CATSRVGTGKDTQYF.

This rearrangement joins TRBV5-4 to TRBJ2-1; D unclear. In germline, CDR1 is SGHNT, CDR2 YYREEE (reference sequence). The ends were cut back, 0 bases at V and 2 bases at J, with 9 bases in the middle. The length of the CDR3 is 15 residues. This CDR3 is CASSLDSLTYNEQFF. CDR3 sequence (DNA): TGTGCCAGCAGCTTGGATAGTTTAACCTACAATGAGCAGTTCTTC.

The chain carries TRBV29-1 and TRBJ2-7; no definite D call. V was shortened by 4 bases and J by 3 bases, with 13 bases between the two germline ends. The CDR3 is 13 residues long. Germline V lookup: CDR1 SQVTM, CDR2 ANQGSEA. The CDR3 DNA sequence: TGCAGCGTTGGTAGAGACACCCACTACGAGCAGTACTTC. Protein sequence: CSVGRDTHYEQYF.

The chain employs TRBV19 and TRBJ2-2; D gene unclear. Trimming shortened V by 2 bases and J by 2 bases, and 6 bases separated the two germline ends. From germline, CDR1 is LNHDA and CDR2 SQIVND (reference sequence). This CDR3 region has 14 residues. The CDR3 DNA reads TGTGCCAGTAGTATAAATCCTAACACCGGGGAGCTGTTTTTT. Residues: CASSINPNTGELFF.

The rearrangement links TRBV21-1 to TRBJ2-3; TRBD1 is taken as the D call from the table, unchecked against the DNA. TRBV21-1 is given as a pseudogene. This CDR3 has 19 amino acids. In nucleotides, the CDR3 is TGTGCCAGCAGCAAAGTCACAGGGGGCAAAGTCGGCAGCTCCGATACGCAGTATTTT. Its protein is CASSKVTGGKVGSSDTQYF.

The CDR3 nucleotides are TGCGCCAGCGGGGGACACCAACAAGAGACCCAGTACTTC. Its translation: CASGGHQQETQYF. This chain joins TRBV10-2 and TRBJ2-5; tentatively, D is TRBD1 (6 bases). The germline V gene has CDR1 WSHSY and CDR2 SAAADI. The CDR3 has 13 residues. V dropped 8 bases and J dropped 2 bases, with 12 bases sitting between them.